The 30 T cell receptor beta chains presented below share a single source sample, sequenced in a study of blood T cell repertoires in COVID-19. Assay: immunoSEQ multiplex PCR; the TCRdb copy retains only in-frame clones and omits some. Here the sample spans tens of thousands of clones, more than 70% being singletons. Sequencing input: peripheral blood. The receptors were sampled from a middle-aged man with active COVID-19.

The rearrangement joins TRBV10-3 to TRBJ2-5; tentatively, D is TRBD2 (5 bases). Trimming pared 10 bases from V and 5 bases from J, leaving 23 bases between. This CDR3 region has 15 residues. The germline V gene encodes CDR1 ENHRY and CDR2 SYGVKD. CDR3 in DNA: TGTGCCACCCGCGAAATCGGCGGGCCCCAGGAGACCCAGTACTTC. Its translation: CATREIGGPQETQYF.

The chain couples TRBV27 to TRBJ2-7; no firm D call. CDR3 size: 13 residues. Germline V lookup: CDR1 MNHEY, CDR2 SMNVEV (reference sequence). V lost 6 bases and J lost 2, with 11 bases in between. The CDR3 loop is CASRGHFAYEQYF. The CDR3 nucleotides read TGTGCCAGCAGGGGCCACTTCGCCTACGAGCAGTACTTC.

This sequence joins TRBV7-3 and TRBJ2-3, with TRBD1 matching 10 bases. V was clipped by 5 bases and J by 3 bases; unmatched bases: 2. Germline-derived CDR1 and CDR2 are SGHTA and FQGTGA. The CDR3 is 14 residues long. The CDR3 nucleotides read TGTGCCAGCAGCCCGGGACAGGGGACAGATACGCAGTATTTT. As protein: CASSPGQGTDTQYF. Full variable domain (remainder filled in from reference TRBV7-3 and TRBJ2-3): GAGVSQTPSNKVTEKGKYVELRCDPISGHTALYWYRQSLGQGPEFLIYFQGTGAADDSGLPNDRFFAVRPEGSVSTLKIQRTERGDSAVYLCASSPGQGTDTQYFGPGTRLTVL.

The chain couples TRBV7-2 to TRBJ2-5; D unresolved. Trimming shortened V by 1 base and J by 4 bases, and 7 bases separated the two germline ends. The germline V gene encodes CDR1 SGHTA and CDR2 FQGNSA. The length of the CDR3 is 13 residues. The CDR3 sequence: CASSLVVAETQYF. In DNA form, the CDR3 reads TGTGCCAGCAGCTTAGTCGTAGCAGAGACCCAGTACTTC.

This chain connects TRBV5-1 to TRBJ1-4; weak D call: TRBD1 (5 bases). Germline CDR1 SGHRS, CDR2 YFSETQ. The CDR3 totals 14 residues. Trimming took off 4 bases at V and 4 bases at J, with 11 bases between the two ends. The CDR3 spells CASSLWGLNEKLFF. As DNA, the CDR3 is TGCGCCAGCAGCCTTTGGGGCCTTAATGAAAAACTGTTTTTT.

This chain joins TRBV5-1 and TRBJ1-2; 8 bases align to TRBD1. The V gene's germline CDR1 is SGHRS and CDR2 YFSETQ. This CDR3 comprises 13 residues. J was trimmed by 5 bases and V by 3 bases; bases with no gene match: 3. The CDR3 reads CASSWDRPYGYTF. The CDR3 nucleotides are TGCGCCAGCAGCTGGGACAGGCCTTATGGCTACACCTTC. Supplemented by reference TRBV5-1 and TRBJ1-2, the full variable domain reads KAGVTQTPRYLIKTRGQQVTLSCSPISGHRSVSWYQQTPGQGLQFLFEYFSETQRNKGNFPGRFSGRQFSNSRSEMNVSTLELGDSALYLCASSWDRPYGYTFGSGTRLTVV.

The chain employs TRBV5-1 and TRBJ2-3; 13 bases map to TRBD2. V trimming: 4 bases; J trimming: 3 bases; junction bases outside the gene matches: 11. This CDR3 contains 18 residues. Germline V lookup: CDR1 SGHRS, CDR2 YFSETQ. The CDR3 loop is CASSRIPGLAGNTDTQYF. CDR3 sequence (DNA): TGCGCCAGCAGCCGTATCCCGGGACTAGCGGGAAATACAGATACGCAGTATTTT. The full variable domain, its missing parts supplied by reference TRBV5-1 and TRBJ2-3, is KAGVTQTPRYLIKTRGQQVTLSCSPISGHRSVSWYQQTPGQGLQFLFEYFSETQRNKGNFPGRFSGRQFSNSRSEMNVSTLELGDSALYLCASSRIPGLAGNTDTQYFGPGTRLTVL.

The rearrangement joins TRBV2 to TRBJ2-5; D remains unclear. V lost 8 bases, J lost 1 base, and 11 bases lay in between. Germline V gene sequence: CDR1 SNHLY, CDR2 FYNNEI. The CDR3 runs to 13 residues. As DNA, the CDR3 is TGTGCCAGCGTACGTGACTCCCAAGAGACCCAGTACTTC. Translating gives CASVRDSQETQYF.

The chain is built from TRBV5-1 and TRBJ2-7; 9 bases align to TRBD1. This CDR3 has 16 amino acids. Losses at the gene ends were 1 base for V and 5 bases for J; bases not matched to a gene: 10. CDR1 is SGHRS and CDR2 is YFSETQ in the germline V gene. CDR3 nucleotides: TGCGCCAGCAGCTTGCTTTCCGGGACAGGGACCAACGAGCAGTACTTC. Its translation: CASSLLSGTGTNEQYF. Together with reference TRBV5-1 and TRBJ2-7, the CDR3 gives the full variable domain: KAGVTQTPRYLIKTRGQQVTLSCSPISGHRSVSWYQQTPGQGLQFLFEYFSETQRNKGNFPGRFSGRQFSNSRSEMNVSTLELGDSALYLCASSLLSGTGTNEQYFGPGTRLTVT.

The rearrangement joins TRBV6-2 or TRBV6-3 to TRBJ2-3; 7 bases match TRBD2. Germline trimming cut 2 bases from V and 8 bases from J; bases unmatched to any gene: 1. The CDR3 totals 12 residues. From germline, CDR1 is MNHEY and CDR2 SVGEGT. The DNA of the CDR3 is TGTGCCAGCAGTTACGGGGGGGGTACGCAGTATTTT. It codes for CASSYGGGTQYF.

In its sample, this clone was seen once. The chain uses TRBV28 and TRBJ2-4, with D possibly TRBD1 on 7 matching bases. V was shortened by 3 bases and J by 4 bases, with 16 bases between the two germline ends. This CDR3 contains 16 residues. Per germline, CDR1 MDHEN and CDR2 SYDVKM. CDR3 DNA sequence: TGTGCCAGCAGTTTTCTGGGGGCAGGGGGGAAAAACATTCAGTACTTC. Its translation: CASSFLGAGGKNIQYF.

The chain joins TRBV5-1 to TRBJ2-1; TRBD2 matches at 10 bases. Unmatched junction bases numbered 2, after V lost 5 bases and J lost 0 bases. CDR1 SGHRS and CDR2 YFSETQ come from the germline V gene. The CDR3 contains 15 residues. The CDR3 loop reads CASRSSGSSYNEQFF. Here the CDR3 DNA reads TGCGCCAGCAGGTCTAGCGGGAGCTCCTACAATGAGCAGTTCTTC. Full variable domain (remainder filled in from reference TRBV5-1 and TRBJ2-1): KAGVTQTPRYLIKTRGQQVTLSCSPISGHRSVSWYQQTPGQGLQFLFEYFSETQRNKGNFPGRFSGRQFSNSRSEMNVSTLELGDSALYLCASRSSGSSYNEQFFGPGTRLTVL.

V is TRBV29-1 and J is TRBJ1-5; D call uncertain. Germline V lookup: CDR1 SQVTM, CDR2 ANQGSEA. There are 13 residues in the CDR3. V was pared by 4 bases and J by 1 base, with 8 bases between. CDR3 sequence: CSVAASSNQPQHF. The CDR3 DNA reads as TGCAGCGTTGCAGCGTCCAGCAATCAGCCCCAGCATTTT. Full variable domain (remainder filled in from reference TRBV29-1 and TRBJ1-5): SAVISQKPSRDICQRGTSLTIQCQVDSQVTMMFWYRQQPGQSLTLIATANQGSEATYESGFVIDKFPISRPNLTFSTLTVSNMSPEDSSIYLCSVAASSNQPQHFGDGTRLSIL.

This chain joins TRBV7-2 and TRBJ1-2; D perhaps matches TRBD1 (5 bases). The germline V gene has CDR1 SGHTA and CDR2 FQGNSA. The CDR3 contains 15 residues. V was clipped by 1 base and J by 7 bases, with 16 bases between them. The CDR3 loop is CASSLGPQGTLGYTF. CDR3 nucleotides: TGTGCCAGCAGCTTAGGCCCGCAGGGCACCCTTGGCTACACCTTC.

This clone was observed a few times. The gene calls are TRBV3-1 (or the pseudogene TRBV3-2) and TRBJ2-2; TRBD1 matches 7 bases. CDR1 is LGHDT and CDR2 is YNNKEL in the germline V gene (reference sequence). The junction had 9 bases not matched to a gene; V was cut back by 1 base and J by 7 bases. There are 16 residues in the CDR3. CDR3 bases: TGTGCCAGCAGCCAAGGGGTAGGGGGCGCGATCGGGGAGCTGTTTTTT. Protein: CASSQGVGGAIGELFF.

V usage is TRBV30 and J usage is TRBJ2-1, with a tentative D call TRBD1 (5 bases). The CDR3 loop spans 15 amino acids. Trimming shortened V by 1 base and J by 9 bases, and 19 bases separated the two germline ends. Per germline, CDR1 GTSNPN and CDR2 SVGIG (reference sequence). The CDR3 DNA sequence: TGTGCCTGGAGTGATTTAGGGCAGGGCATCGGTGAGCAGTTCTTC. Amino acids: CAWSDLGQGIGEQFF.

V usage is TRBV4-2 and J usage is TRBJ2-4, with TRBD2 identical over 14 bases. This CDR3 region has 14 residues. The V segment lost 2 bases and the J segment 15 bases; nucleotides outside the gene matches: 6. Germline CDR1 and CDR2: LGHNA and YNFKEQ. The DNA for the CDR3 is TGTGCCAGCAGCCAATCCCAGACTAGCGGGAGGGGGTACTTC. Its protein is CASSQSQTSGRGYF.

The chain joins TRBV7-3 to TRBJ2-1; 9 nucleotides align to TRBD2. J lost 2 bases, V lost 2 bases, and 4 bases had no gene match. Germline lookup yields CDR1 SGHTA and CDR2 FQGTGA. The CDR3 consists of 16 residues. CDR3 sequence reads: CASSLHSGGPYNEQFF. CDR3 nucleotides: TGTGCCAGCAGCTTACACAGCGGGGGGCCCTACAATGAGCAGTTCTTC.

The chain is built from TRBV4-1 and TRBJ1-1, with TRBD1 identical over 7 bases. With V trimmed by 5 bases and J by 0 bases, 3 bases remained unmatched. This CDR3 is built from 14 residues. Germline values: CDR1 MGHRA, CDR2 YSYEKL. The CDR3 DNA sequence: TGCGCCAGCAGCGGGACAGATATGAACACTGAAGCTTTCTTT. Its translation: CASSGTDMNTEAFF.

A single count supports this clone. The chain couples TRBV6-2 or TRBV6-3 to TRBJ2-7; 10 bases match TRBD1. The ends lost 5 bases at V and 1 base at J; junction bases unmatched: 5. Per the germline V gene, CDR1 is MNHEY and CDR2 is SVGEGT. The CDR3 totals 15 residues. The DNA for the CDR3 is TGTGCCAGCAGTCTCCGGGACAGGGGATCCTACGAGCAGTACTTC. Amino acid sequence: CASSLRDRGSYEQYF.

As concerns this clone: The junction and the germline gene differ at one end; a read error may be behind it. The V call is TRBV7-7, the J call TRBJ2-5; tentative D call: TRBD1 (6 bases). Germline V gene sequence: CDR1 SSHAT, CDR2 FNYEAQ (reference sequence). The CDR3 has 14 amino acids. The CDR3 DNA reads TGTGCTAGCAGCGACCAGGGGTTAAGCAAGACCCAGTACTTC. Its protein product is CASSDQGLSKTQYF.

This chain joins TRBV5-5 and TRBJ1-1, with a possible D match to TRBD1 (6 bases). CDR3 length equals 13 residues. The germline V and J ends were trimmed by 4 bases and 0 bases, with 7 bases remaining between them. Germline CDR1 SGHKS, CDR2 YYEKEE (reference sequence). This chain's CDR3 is CASSRTVNTEAFF. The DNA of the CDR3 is TGTGCCAGCAGCCGGACAGTGAACACTGAAGCTTTCTTT.

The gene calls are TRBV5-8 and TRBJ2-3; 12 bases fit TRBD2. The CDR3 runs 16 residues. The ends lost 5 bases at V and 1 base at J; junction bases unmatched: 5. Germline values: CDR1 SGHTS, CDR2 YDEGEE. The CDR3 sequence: CASSQRLAGGTDTQYF. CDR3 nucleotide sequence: TGTGCCAGCAGTCAGCGACTAGCGGGAGGCACAGATACGCAGTATTTT.

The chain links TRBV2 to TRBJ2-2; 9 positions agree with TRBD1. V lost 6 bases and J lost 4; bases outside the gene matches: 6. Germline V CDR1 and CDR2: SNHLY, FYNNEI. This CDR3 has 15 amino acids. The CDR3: CASSLQGAGTGELFF. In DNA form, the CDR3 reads TGTGCCAGCAGCCTACAGGGGGCGGGCACCGGGGAGCTGTTTTTT.

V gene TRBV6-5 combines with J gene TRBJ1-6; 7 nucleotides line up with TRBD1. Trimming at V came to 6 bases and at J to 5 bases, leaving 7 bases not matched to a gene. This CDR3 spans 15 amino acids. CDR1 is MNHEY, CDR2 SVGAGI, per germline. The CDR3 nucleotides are TGTGCCAGCAGACGGGACAGTCATAATAATTCACCCCTCCACTTT. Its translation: CASRRDSHNNSPLHF.

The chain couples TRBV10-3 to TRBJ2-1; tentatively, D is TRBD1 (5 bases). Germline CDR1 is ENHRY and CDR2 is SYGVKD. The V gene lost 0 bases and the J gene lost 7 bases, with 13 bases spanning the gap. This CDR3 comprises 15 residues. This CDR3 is CAISESGQGMNEQFF. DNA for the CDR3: TGTGCCATCAGTGAGTCGGGGCAGGGTATGAATGAGCAGTTCTTC.

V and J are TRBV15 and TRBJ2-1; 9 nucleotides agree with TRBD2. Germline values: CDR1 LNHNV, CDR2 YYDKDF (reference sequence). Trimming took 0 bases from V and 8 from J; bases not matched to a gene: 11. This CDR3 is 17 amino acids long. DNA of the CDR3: TGTGCCACCAGCAGAGATAAGGGCGGGGGGGCTTCGGATGAGCAGTTCTTC. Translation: CATSRDKGGGASDEQFF.

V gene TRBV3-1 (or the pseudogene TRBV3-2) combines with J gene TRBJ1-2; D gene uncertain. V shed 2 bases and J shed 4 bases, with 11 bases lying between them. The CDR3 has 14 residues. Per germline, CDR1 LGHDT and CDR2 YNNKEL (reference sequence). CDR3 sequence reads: CASSQSQAGYGYTF. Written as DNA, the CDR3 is TGTGCCAGCAGCCAAAGCCAGGCAGGCTATGGCTACACCTTC.

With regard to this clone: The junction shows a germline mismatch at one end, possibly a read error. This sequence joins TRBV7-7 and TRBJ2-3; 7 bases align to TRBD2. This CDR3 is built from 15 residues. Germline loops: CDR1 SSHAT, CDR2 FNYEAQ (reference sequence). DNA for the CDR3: TGTGCTAGCAGCCGAACTAGCGCCCAAGGAGATACGCAGTATTTT. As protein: CASSRTSAQGDTQYF.

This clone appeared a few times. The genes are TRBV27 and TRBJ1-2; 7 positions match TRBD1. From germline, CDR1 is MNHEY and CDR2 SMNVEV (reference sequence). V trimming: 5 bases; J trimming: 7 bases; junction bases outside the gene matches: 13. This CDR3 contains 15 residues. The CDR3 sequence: CASSAAWRGQSGYTF. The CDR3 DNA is TGTGCCAGCAGTGCCGCCTGGAGGGGGCAAAGTGGCTACACCTTC.